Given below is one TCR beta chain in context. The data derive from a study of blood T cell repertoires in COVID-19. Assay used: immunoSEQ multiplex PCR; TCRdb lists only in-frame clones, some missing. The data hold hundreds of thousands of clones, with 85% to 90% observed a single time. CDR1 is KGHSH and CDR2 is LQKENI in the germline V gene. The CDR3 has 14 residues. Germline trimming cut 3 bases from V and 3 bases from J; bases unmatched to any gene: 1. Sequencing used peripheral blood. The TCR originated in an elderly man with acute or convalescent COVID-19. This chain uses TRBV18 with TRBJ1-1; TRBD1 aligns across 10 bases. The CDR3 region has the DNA TGTGCCAGCTCACCGACAGGGGGCTACACTGAAGCTTTCTTT. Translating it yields CASSPTGGYTEAFF.